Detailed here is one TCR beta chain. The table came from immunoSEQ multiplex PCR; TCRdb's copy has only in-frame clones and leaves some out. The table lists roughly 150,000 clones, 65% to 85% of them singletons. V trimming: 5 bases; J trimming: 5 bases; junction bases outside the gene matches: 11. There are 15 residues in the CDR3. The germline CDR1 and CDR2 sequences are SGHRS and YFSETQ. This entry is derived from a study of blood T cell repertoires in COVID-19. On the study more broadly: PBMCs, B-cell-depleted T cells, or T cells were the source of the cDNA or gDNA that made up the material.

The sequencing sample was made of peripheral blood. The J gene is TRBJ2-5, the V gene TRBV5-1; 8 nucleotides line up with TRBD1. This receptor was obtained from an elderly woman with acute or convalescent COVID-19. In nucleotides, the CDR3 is TGCGCCAGCAGATTTGGGACAGGAGGTTCGGAGACCCAGTACTTC. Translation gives CASRFGTGGSETQYF.